What follows is one T cell receptor beta chain and its context. This clone occurred a few times. This clone's antigen is unknown. It has no much larger one-base neighbor in the sample; base qualities were not kept. Receptors were amplified or captured by the immunoSEQ multiplex PCR assay. Held by TCRdb, this immuneACCESS table contains in-frame sequences only and omits some clones. Under half of the omission traces to an unresolved V gene where checked; the cause of the rest is unknown. This sample has around 140,000 clones in its table, and about 91% of those were observed once. The ten largest account for more than 3% of the sample. The sample belongs to a study of control samples from healthy donors and cancer patients (TCRdb year 2020). There are 15 amino acids in the CDR3, from cysteine to phenylalanine inclusive. This entry keeps only the CDR3 DNA: 45 bases, framed from base 1. CDR1 and CDR2 (SGHRS, YFSETQ) derive from the germline V gene. Cut back by 0 bases and 3 bases, the V and J ends lie 7 bases apart.

This sequence was found in a man aged 25 to 40 in good health. Material: blood. The chain uses TRBV5-1 and TRBJ1-6, with a tentative D gene TRBD1 over 6 matching bases. The sequenced DNA is TGCGCCAGCAGCTTGGAAGGGGGCTATAATTCACCCCTCCACTTT. It is translated as CASSLEGGYNSPLHF.